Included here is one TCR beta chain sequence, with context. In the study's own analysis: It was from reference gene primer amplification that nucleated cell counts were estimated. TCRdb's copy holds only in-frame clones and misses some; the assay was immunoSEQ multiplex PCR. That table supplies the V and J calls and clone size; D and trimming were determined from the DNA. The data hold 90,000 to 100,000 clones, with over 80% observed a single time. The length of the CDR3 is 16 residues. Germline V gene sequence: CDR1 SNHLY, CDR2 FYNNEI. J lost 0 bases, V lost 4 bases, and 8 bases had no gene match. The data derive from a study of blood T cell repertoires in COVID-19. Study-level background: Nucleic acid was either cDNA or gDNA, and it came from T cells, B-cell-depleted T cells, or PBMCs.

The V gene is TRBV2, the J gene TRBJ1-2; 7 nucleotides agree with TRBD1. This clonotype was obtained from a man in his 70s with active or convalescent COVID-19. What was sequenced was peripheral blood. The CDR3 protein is CASSVRGQSTNYGYTF. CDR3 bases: TGTGCCAGCAGTGTCAGGGGACAGTCGACTAACTATGGCTACACCTTC.